This is a list of T cell receptor beta chains from one sample in a study of T cell responses to AZD1222 COVID-19 vaccine. This table comes from immunoSEQ multiplex PCR, and its TCRdb copy is limited to in-frame clones, with some not included. The table lists around 140,000 clones, approximately 90% of them singletons, with 1.5% to 2% in the top ten. The sample in question was peripheral blood, obtained on day 0 of AZD1222 vaccination. These receptor sequences come from an adult in good health. CDR3s include the opening cysteine and the closing phenylalanine or tryptophan. D genes are given only for firm matches. Clone size appears in some rows only: once, few, many, or a class for an expanded clone.

v_call,j_call,d_call,clone_size,cdr3_aa,cdr3_nt
TRBV11-3,TRBJ1-1,.,.,CASSLGGNTEAFF,TGTGCCAGCAGCTTGGGGGGGAACACTGAAGCTTTCTTT
TRBV7-3,TRBJ2-1,.,once,CASSLLGGEQFF,TGTGCCAGCAGCTTACTCGGGGGTGAGCAGTTCTTC
TRBV4-1,TRBJ1-5,.,once,CASSLPGGDQPQHF,TGCGCCAGCAGCTTACCGGGGGGTGATCAGCCCCAGCATTTT
TRBV9,TRBJ2-5,TRBD2,.,CASSVDSSGGVMETQYF,TGTGCCAGCAGCGTAGATTCTAGCGGGGGGGTGATGGAGACCCAGTACTTC
TRBV11-2,TRBJ1-2,.,.,CASSPAAGTYGYTF,TGTGCCAGCAGCCCGGCGGCCGGTACCTATGGCTACACCTTC
TRBV5-6,TRBJ1-1,.,.,CASSLWGGAFKDTEAFF,TGTGCCAGCAGCTTGTGGGGTGGGGCATTTAAGGACACTGAAGCTTTCTTT
TRBV3-1/TRBV3-2,TRBJ1-2,TRBD1,.,CASSHLGGGGYGYTF,TGTGCCAGCAGCCACCTAGGGGGCGGCGGCTATGGCTACACCTTC
TRBV28,TRBJ1-3,.,.,CATSGGNTIYF,TGTGCCACCAGTGGTGGAAACACCATATATTTT
TRBV24-1,TRBJ2-3,TRBD2,.,CATSAQREGPGQYF,TGTGCCACCAGTGCGCAGCGGGAGGGCCCCGGGCAGTATTTT
TRBV30,TRBJ2-7,TRBD1,.,CAWRGTASYEQYF,TGTGCCTGGAGGGGGACAGCCTCCTACGAGCAGTACTTC
TRBV27,TRBJ1-5,.,.,CASSPSLGYSNQPQHF,TGTGCCAGCAGTCCATCATTGGGGTATAGCAATCAGCCCCAGCATTTT
TRBV3-1/TRBV3-2,TRBJ1-3,.,once,CASSQDRVSGNTIYF,TGTGCCAGCAGCCAAGATAGGGTCTCTGGAAACACCATATATTTT
TRBV6-5,TRBJ1-2,TRBD1,many,CASSIGDSNYGYTF,TGTGCCAGCAGCATAGGGGACAGCAACTATGGCTACACCTTC
TRBV11-2,TRBJ2-7,.,.,CASSSGNHEQYF,TGTGCCAGCAGCTCAGGGAACCACGAGCAGTACTTC
TRBV4-3,TRBJ2-1,TRBD2,.,CASSQESRFRAGGSGEQFF,TGCGCCAGCAGCCAAGAGTCGCGCTTTAGAGCGGGGGGGTCAGGCGAGCAGTTCTTC
TRBV4-1,TRBJ2-7,TRBD2,.,CASSQVAELAGIEQYF,TGCGCCAGCAGCCAAGTCGCAGAACTAGCGGGGATCGAGCAGTACTTC
TRBV28,TRBJ2-1,TRBD2,.,CASRPGLADNRGDEQFF,TGTGCCAGCAGGCCGGGACTAGCGGATAATCGGGGGGATGAGCAGTTCTTC
TRBV11-2,TRBJ2-7,.,.,CASSLGTPGPFSGQQYF,TGTGCCAGCAGCTTAGGGACACCGGGACCTTTTTCGGGTCAGCAGTACTTC
TRBV4-3,TRBJ1-1,.,.,CASSQVVGLVNTEAFF,TGCGCCAGCAGCCAAGTAGTCGGGCTGGTTAACACTGAAGCTTTCTTT
TRBV7-3,TRBJ2-6,TRBD1,.,CASSTSGQGTGANVLTF,TGTGCCAGCAGCACTTCGGGACAGGGGACTGGGGCCAACGTCCTGACTTTC
TRBV10-3,TRBJ1-1,.,.,CAIIEGGGTHTEAFF,TGTGCCATCATTGAGGGGGGGGGAACTCACACTGAAGCTTTCTTT
TRBV25-1,TRBJ1-6,.,.,CASSEEGRMNSPLHF,TGTGCCAGCAGTGAGGAAGGCCGGATGAATTCACCCCTCCACTTT
TRBV18,TRBJ1-1,.,.,CASSPMALGTEAFF,TGTGCCAGCTCACCTATGGCTTTGGGGACTGAAGCTTTCTTT
TRBV24-1,TRBJ1-2,.,.,CATRPGGAAADLGYTF,TGTGCCACCCGACCGGGGGGTGCGGCAGCCGACCTTGGCTACACCTTC
TRBV5-1,TRBJ2-7,.,.,CASSLGGGSYEQYF,TGCGCCAGCAGCTTGGGTGGGGGATCCTACGAGCAGTACTTC
TRBV6-5,TRBJ1-1,.,.,CASSYSPDRRNTEAFF,TGTGCCAGCAGTTACTCTCCTGACAGGAGGAACACTGAAGCTTTCTTT
TRBV12-3/TRBV12-4,TRBJ1-5,TRBD1,once,CASSPTGVQPQHF,TGTGCCAGCAGCCCGACAGGGGTTCAGCCCCAGCATTTT